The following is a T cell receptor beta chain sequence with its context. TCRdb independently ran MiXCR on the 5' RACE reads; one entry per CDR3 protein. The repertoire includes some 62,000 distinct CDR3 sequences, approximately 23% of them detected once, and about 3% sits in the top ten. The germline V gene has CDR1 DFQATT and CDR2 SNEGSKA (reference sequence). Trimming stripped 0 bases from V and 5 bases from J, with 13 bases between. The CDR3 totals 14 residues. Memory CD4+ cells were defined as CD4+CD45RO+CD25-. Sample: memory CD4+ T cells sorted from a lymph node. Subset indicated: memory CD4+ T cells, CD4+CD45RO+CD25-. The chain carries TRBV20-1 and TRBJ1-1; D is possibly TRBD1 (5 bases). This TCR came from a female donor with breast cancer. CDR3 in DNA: TGCAGTGCTAGAGACGCAGGGAGAGGAACTGAAGCTTTCTTT. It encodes CSARDAGRGTEAFF.